This TCR beta chain derives from a study of T cell responses to AZD1222 COVID-19 vaccine. There are a few counts of this clone. Some clones are missing from TCRdb's copy, which holds only in-frame ones; the method was immunoSEQ multiplex PCR. The top ten clones hold around 7.5% of a sample with about 120,000 clones, over 75% of them seen once. The specimen was peripheral blood, collected on day 0 of AZD1222 vaccination. The clonotype originates from an adult in good health.

The CDR3 is CASSVKPGPHNSPLHF. In nucleotides, the CDR3 is TGTGCCAGCAGTGTAAAGCCGGGGCCACATAATTCACCCCTCCACTTT. The V and J genes are TRBV6-1 and TRBJ1-6; tentatively, D is TRBD1 (5 bases). The V gene lost 4 bases and the J gene lost 5 bases, with 15 bases spanning the gap. CDR3 size: 16 residues. Germline-derived CDR1 and CDR2 are MNHNS and SASEGT.